This entry describes one T cell receptor beta chain. Its antigen is undetermined. V was trimmed by 3 bases and J by 4 bases, leaving 22 bases between them. Per germline, CDR1 LNHDA and CDR2 SQIVND (reference sequence). This CDR3 comprises 18 residues. Some second doses came at about 4 weeks and others at about 12 weeks; these were pooled. These data originate in a study of T cell responses to AZD1222 COVID-19 vaccine. The assay was immunoSEQ multiplex PCR, and TCRdb's table has in-frame clones only and misses some. Altogether 65,000 to 80,000 clones are present, roughly 85% being singletons, with the ten largest covering 1.3%. Study-wide results and limits: Spike-specific TCR breadth rose after two AZD1222 doses, and depth rose as well. Nearly half of spike-specific TCRs reportedly go after variant regions that carry no mutations. The repertoires were collected only after the peak T cell response.

V and J are TRBV19 and TRBJ1-5; unclear D gene. This receptor was identified in an adult who received the AZD1222 COVID-19 vaccine. The material was peripheral blood, obtained 28 days after the second AZD1222 dose. CDR3 sequence (DNA): TGTGCCAGTAGTATGTTAAGTGGAGGCCTGGGAGAAAATCAGCCCCAGCATTTT. This sequence encodes CASSMLSGGLGENQPQHF.